The clone carrying this T cell receptor (beta chain) was seen ten or more times. V dropped 3 bases and J dropped 12; count of bases not matched to a gene: 14. CDR1 is LGHNA and CDR2 is YNFKEQ in the germline V gene. This CDR3 is built from 17 residues. Expressed TCRB transcripts got sequenced, as all isolated RNA was reverse transcribed. Here immunoSEQ multiplex PCR was the method, and the copy in TCRdb shows in-frame clones only, minus some. The repertoire includes roughly 150,000 clones, about 8.1% of them detected once, and 0.55% to 0.75% sits in the top ten. This record comes from a study of beta chain features in type 1 diabetes. By way of CD45RO/CCR7/CD25/CD127/CD95/CD27, the CD4+ regulatory, stem cell-like memory, central memory and naive cells were sorted.

The chain carries TRBV4-2 and TRBJ2-1; 13 positions agree with TRBD2. Sequencing was carried out using central memory CD4+ T cells from blood. The sequence derives from a man aged 18-30 years in good health. DNA for the CDR3: TGTGCCAGCAGCCAGGATTCACTAGCGGGAGGGCCCCAGGGGCAGTTCTTC. Translating gives CASSQDSLAGGPQGQFF.